One sample yielded the 27 T cell receptor beta chains listed below, sequenced in a study of T-cell reconstitution after alpha-beta-depleted transplantation in children. A library of TCRbeta sequences, prepared with unique molecular identifiers, was generated. TCRdb re-called the PCR reads through MiXCR, storing one row per CDR3 protein. The sample contains about 460,000 distinct CDR3 sequences, more than 9% of which appear only once. The material was PBMCs, obtained before TCRalphabeta/CD19-depleted stem cell transplant. The receptors were sampled from a child aged 2-15 years with inherited bone marrow failure, due to receive a stem cell transplant.

This clonotype was observed at least ten times. J is TRBJ2-7 and V is TRBV4-3, with D perhaps assigned TRBD1 or TRBD2 (5 bases each). The CDR3 runs to 19 residues. Trimming removed 0 bases at V and 0 bases at J, with 21 bases between. From germline, CDR1 is LGHNA and CDR2 YSLEER. The CDR3 DNA follows: TGCGCCAGCAGCCAAGATCTTTCCGTAGCCAGGGACCGCTCCTACGAGCAGTACTTC. This encodes CASSQDLSVARDRSYEQYF.

The J gene is TRBJ1-5, the V gene TRBV19; no firm D call. The germline V gene has CDR1 LNHDA and CDR2 SQIVND (reference sequence). V lost 5 bases and J 4 bases, leaving 12 bases between the germline ends. The CDR3 covers 14 residues. CDR3 protein: CASSPAFPNQPQHF. For the CDR3, the DNA is TGTGCCAGTAGTCCAGCTTTCCCAAATCAGCCCCAGCATTTT.

This clonotype was detected many times. For the CDR3, the DNA is TGCGCCAGCAGCCCTCTGACAGGGGCGCACCACGAGCAGTACTTC. Protein sequence: CASSPLTGAHHEQYF. The rearrangement joins TRBV5-1 to TRBJ2-7, with 8 bases matching TRBD1. J was trimmed by 5 bases and V by 4 bases; bases with no gene match: 11. From germline, CDR1 is SGHRS and CDR2 YFSETQ. The CDR3 consists of 15 residues.

About this clonotype: Lacking the conserved final phenylalanine or tryptophan, this CDR3 likely reflects a read error. The rearrangement uses TRBV28 and TRBJ2-5; a possible D gene is TRBD2 (6 bases). Germline V gene lookup returns CDR1 MDHEN and CDR2 SYDVKM. V lost 7 bases and J 5 bases, leaving 11 bases between the germline ends. The CDR3 loop spans 12 amino acids. CDR3 loop: CASNAGRETQYY. CDR3 DNA: TGTGCCAGCAACGCAGGGAGGGAGACCCAGTACTAC.

This clonotype was recorded at least ten times. The chain combines TRBV12-3 or TRBV12-4 with TRBJ2-3; tentatively, D is TRBD2 (5 bases). V lost 8 bases, J lost 2 bases, and 14 bases lay in between. The CDR3 has 14 amino acids. The CDR3 DNA sequence: TGTGCCAGCGTTGGACTCGCCGACACAGATACGCAGTATTTT. Translation gives CASVGLADTDTQYF.

The chain joins TRBV7-9 to TRBJ1-2; 9 nucleotides match TRBD1. The germline V gene has CDR1 SEHNR and CDR2 FQNEAQ (reference sequence). The CDR3 covers 16 residues. V shed 0 bases, J shed 2 bases, and the junction held 4 bases outside the gene matches. The CDR3 DNA reads as TGTGCCAGCAGCTTAGCCCTGGACAGGGGAAACTATGGCTACACCTTC. Translation: CASSLALDRGNYGYTF.

Ten or more counts support this clonotype. The chain recombines TRBV20-1 with TRBJ2-2; possibly TRBD2 for D (6 bases). Germline V lookup: CDR1 DFQATT, CDR2 SNEGSKA (reference sequence). The CDR3 is 16 residues long. V lost 1 base and J lost 2, with 14 bases in between. CDR3: CSARVAGSRNTGELFF. CDR3 coding DNA: TGCAGTGCTAGAGTTGCCGGGAGTCGCAACACCGGGGAGCTGTTTTTT.

This clonotype has just a few counts. The genes are TRBV19 and TRBJ2-7; 10 bases match TRBD2. The CDR3 runs 15 residues. Germline-derived CDR1 and CDR2 are LNHDA and SQIVND (reference sequence). Trimming took 4 bases from V and 5 from J; bases not matched to a gene: 8. The CDR3, as DNA: TGTGCCAGTAGTACCCTAGCGGGAGCGGTGAACGAGCAGTACTTC. This codes for CASSTLAGAVNEQYF.

This clonotype was seen a handful of times. This sequence joins TRBV4-3 and TRBJ2-3; 10 bases line up with TRBD2. V dropped 1 base and J dropped 3; count of bases not matched to a gene: 4. This CDR3 contains 16 residues. The germline CDR1 and CDR2 sequences are LGHNA and YSLEER. CDR3 nucleotides: TGCGCCAGCAGCCAAGGCCCGGGACTAGCGACAGATACGCAGTATTTT. As protein: CASSQGPGLATDTQYF.

In its sample, this clonotype was seen many times. The chain employs TRBV6-2 or TRBV6-3 and TRBJ2-3; D possibly corresponds to TRBD1 (6 bases). V dropped 5 bases and J dropped 3 bases, with 12 bases sitting between them. This CDR3 comprises 14 residues. Germline V CDR1 and CDR2: MNHEY, SVGEGT. CDR3 protein: CASSLQGTTDTQYF. The CDR3 DNA follows: TGTGCCAGCAGTCTTCAGGGGACAACAGATACGCAGTATTTT.

This clonotype was counted ten times or more. J is TRBJ1-1 and V is TRBV20-1; D not resolved. The V and J ends lost 6 bases and 5 bases respectively, with 16 bases between them. CDR1 DFQATT and CDR2 SNEGSKA come from the germline V gene (reference sequence). This CDR3 contains 13 residues. CDR3 DNA: TGCAGTGCCTACGGTCGGGGAGGGACTGAAGCTTTCTTT. It is translated as CSAYGRGGTEAFF.

This clonotype was seen a few times. The chain's CDR3 is CSVRDSPNTEAFF. The CDR3 nucleotides read TGCAGCGTTCGGGACAGCCCAAACACTGAAGCTTTCTTT. The rearrangement links TRBV29-1 to TRBJ1-1, with 7 bases identical to TRBD1. J lost 2 bases, V lost 5 bases, and 5 bases had no gene match. This CDR3 has 13 residues. Germline values: CDR1 SQVTM, CDR2 ANQGSEA.

This clonotype was recorded many times. The chain employs TRBV28 and TRBJ2-5; D gene uncertain. CDR1 and CDR2 (germline): MDHEN, SYDVKM. V lost 2 bases and J 5 bases, leaving 12 bases between the germline ends. The CDR3 totals 14 residues. CDR3 coding DNA: TGTGCCAGCAGTTTACGGCGAGCCAGGGAGACCCAGTACTTC. Residues: CASSLRRARETQYF.

Many counts were recorded for this clonotype. The rearrangement links TRBV12-3 or TRBV12-4 to TRBJ2-3; D is perhaps TRBD2 (6 bases). Deletions cut 2 bases from V and 3 bases from J, with 21 bases between. The CDR3 totals 18 residues. CDR3 loop: CASSLSRSASVSTDTQYF. The CDR3 DNA reads as TGTGCCAGCAGTTTAAGTCGGTCGGCTAGCGTGTCGACAGATACGCAGTATTTT.

Ten or more counts support this clonotype. The genes are TRBV24-1 and TRBJ2-3; D uncertain. The CDR3 loop spans 13 amino acids. The germline gives CDR1 KGHDR, CDR2 SFDVKD. V shed 5 bases and J shed 1 base, with 6 bases lying between them. Here the CDR3 DNA reads TGTGCCACCAGTGTCTCGGGCACAGATACGCAGTATTTT. Translated: CATSVSGTDTQYF.

This clonotype was found many times. The chain couples TRBV12-3 or TRBV12-4 to TRBJ2-1; possibly TRBD2 for D (6 bases). Deletions cut 6 bases from V and 0 bases from J, with 18 bases between. The length of the CDR3 is 17 residues. CDR3 loop: CASSLMGLPLSYNEQFF. As DNA, the CDR3 is TGTGCCAGCAGCCTGATGGGACTTCCTCTCTCCTACAATGAGCAGTTCTTC.

This clonotype appeared a single time. A read error may be the cause here, since a much bigger clone is one base away. The V and J genes are TRBV5-1 and TRBJ2-7; D tentatively reads TRBD1 or TRBD2 (5 bases each). The germline V gene encodes CDR1 SGHRS and CDR2 YFSETQ. The CDR3 extends over 11 amino acids. The DNA for the CDR3 is TGCGCCATCAGAGAAAGGGACGAGCAGCACTTC. Its translation is CAIRERDEQHF.

This clonotype was recorded at least ten times. The chain has TRBV7-9 and TRBJ2-2; 10 nucleotides align to TRBD2. Germline assignment: CDR1 SEHNR and CDR2 FQNEAQ (reference sequence). Unmatched junction bases numbered 13, after V lost 5 bases and J lost 7 bases. The CDR3 loop spans 17 amino acids. The CDR3 protein is CASSPHSGRARDGELFF. The CDR3 DNA is TGTGCCAGCAGCCCCCACAGCGGGAGGGCCCGAGACGGGGAGCTGTTTTTT.

This clonotype was observed many times. The gene calls are TRBV5-1 and TRBJ1-2; D may be TRBD1 (5 bases). Per the germline V gene, CDR1 is SGHRS and CDR2 is YFSETQ. This CDR3 is 15 amino acids long. V lost 0 bases and J 1 base, leaving 10 bases between the germline ends. CDR3: CASSLGGSLNYGYTF. Written as DNA, the CDR3 is TGCGCCAGCAGCTTGGGGGGCAGCCTTAACTATGGCTACACCTTC.

This clonotype was counted ten times or more. The chain recombines TRBV10-3 with TRBJ2-7, with TRBD2 matching over 8 bases. CDR1 and CDR2 (germline): ENHRY, SYGVKD. V lost 6 bases and J lost 5; bases outside the gene matches: 18. The CDR3 loop spans 17 amino acids. In DNA form, the CDR3 reads TGTGCCATCAGAGACCCATATAAACTAGCGGACATAGACGAGCAGTACTTC. This translates into CAIRDPYKLADIDEQYF.

This clonotype was seen many times. J is TRBJ2-3 and V is TRBV4-3, with unresolved D. The V gene's germline CDR1 is LGHNA and CDR2 YSLEER. The CDR3 sequence is 13 residues long. V lost 4 bases, J lost 4 bases, and 9 bases lay in between. CDR3 residues: CASSPDQADTQYF. As DNA, the CDR3 is TGCGCCAGCAGCCCAGACCAGGCAGATACGCAGTATTTT.

There are many counts of this clonotype. The chain carries TRBV6-1 and TRBJ1-6; D not certain. Germline loops: CDR1 MNHNS, CDR2 SASEGT. Trimming pared 2 bases from V and 11 bases from J, leaving 13 bases between. The CDR3 loop spans 14 amino acids. CDR3 amino acids: CASSEQPHGAPLHF. Here the CDR3 DNA reads TGTGCCAGCAGTGAACAGCCCCACGGAGCACCCCTCCACTTT.

This clonotype occurred many times. The chain combines TRBV25-1 with TRBJ2-2, with no clear D. This CDR3 is 13 amino acids long. Germline CDR1 is MGHDK and CDR2 is SYGVNS. Trimming stripped 4 bases from V and 5 bases from J, with 8 bases between. CDR3 amino acids: CASSGPLTGELFF. CDR3 sequence (DNA): TGTGCCAGCAGTGGCCCACTAACCGGGGAGCTGTTTTTT.

Many counts were recorded for this clonotype. The rearrangement links TRBV27 to TRBJ2-1; D perhaps matches TRBD2 (5 bases). The V gene's germline CDR1 is MNHEY and CDR2 SMNVEV (reference sequence). V lost 6 bases, J lost 5 bases, and 8 bases lay in between. The CDR3 length is 12 residues. DNA of the CDR3: TGTGCCAGCAGCGGGATCGACAATGAGCAGTTCTTC. Translated, it gives CASSGIDNEQFF.

This sequence joins TRBV20-1 and TRBJ2-7; D may be TRBD2 (5 bases). The CDR3 sequence is 15 residues long. Germline values: CDR1 DFQATT, CDR2 SNEGSKA (reference sequence). Trimming took 0 bases from V and 3 from J, leaving 15 bases between them. CDR3 sequence reads: CSARDLGNNRYEQYF. CDR3 in DNA: TGCAGTGCTAGAGATCTCGGGAACAACCGCTACGAGCAGTACTTC.

In DNA, the CDR3 is TGTGCCAGCAGTTCTTTACGGGAGGGGTCCAATGAGCAGTTCTTC. It specifies CASSSLREGSNEQFF. The V and J genes are TRBV28 and TRBJ2-1, with TRBD2 identical over 8 bases. V dropped 4 bases and J dropped 6; count of bases not matched to a gene: 8. Germline assignment: CDR1 MDHEN and CDR2 SYDVKM. The CDR3 runs to 15 residues.

This clonotype was counted a few times. The chain carries TRBV4-3 and TRBJ1-1, with D possibly being TRBD1 (5 bases). The germline V gene encodes CDR1 LGHNA and CDR2 YSLEER. V gave up 0 bases and J gave up 0 bases, with 14 bases separating them. This CDR3 has 17 residues. CDR3 in DNA: TGCGCCAGCAGCCAAGATAAAAGGGGTAACATGAACACTGAAGCTTTCTTT. This translates into CASSQDKRGNMNTEAFF.